This entry is about one T cell receptor (beta chain). Germline loops: CDR1 LNHDA, CDR2 SQIVND (reference sequence). J lost 4 bases, V lost 5 bases, and 9 bases had no gene match. The CDR3 is 15 amino acids. This entry is derived from a study of blood T cell repertoires in COVID-19. Study in general: Donors in the United States, Italy and Spain gave samples during acute or convalescent COVID-19. PBMCs, B-cell-depleted T cells, or T cells were the source of the cDNA or gDNA that made up the material.

Generated by immunoSEQ multiplex PCR, the TCRdb table keeps only in-frame clones and is missing some. Among some 170,000 clones listed, about 80% were seen once. This sequence originates from a woman of 80 years or more with acute or convalescent COVID-19. The chain carries TRBV19 and TRBJ1-2, with 8 bases lining up with TRBD1. Source material: peripheral blood. In nucleotides, the CDR3 is TGTGCCAGTAGTGCGGGACAGGTCCTAGTCTATGGCTACACCTTC. Translation: CASSAGQVLVYGYTF.